This TCR beta chain appears in the sequencing data of a study of cytomegalovirus exposure and HLA in healthy donors. This clone was seen only once. This CDR3 has 14 residues. Trimming removed 8 bases at V and 4 bases at J, with 17 bases between. Germline CDR1 is LNHDA and CDR2 is SQIVND (reference sequence). Use of 60 Vbeta and 13 Jbeta primers characterized the PCR. Sequencing used immunoSEQ multiplex PCR; TCRdb keeps in-frame clones, though not all of them. Among about 120,000 clones listed, 81% were seen once. This TCR derives from a woman in her twenties or thirties in good health and CMV-seronegative. Sequencing used PBMCs. This sequence joins TRBV19 and TRBJ1-2, with a tentative D call TRBD1 (5 bases). CDR3 DNA: TGTGCCAGTGCCATCGCAAGGGGCGCCTATGGCTACACCTTC. This sequence encodes CASAIARGAYGYTF.